Given below is one TCR beta chain in context. As yet, its antigen is unknown. The data stem from a study of T cell repertoires in cytomegalovirus infection. Overall study findings and caveats: There were HLA-C-restricted CMV-specific TCR beta clonotypes dominating the ex vivo response.

From germline, CDR1 is SEHNR and CDR2 FQNEAQ (reference sequence). The CDR3 has 15 residues. V lost 5 bases and J lost 7; bases outside the gene matches: 10. TCRdb independently ran MiXCR on the reads; one entry per CDR3 protein. Of 200,000 to 300,000 distinct CDR3 sequences in the sample, roughly 9% were seen once. The chain uses TRBV7-9 and TRBJ2-7, with TRBD1 identical over 11 bases. This TCR was sampled from a human donor in good health (CMV status not recorded). Some clones in this sample may be carry-over from other donors' samples. The material sequenced was PBMCs. CDR3 residues: CASSHLGTGGYEQYF. The CDR3 coding sequence is TGTGCCAGCAGCCACCTTGGGACAGGGGGTTATGAGCAGTACTTC.